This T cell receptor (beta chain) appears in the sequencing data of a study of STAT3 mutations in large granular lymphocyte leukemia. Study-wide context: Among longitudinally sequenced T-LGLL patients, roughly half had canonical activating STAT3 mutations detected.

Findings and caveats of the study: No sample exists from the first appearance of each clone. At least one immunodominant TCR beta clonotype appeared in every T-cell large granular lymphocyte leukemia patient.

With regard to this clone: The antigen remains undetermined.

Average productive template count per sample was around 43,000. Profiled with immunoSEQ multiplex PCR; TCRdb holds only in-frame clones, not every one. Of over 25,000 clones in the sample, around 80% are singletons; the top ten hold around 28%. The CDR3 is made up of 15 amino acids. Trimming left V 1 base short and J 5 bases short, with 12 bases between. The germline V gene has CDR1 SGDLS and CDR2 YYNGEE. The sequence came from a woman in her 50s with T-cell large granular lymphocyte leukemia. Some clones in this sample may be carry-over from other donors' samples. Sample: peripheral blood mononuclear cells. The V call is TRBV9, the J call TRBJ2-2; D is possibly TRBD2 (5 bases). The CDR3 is CASSVREGRTGELFF. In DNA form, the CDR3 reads TGTGCCAGCAGCGTACGAGAGGGCCGGACCGGGGAGCTGTTTTTT.